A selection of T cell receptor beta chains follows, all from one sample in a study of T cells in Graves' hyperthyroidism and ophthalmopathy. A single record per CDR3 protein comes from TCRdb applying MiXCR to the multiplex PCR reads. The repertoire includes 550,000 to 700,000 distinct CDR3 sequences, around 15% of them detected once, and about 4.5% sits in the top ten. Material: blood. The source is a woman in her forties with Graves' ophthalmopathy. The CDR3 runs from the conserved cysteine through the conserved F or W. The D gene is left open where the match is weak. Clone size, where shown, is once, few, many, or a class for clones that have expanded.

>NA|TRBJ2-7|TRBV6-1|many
CASSGTSGLANEQYF
TGTGCCAGCAGTGGAACCTCAGGGTTGGCCAACGAGCAGTACTTC
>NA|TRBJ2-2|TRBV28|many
CASIRAGQYNTGELFF
TGTGCCAGCATTCGGGCAGGGCAGTATAACACCGGGGAGCTGTTTTTT
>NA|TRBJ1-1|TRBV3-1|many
CASSQLSTNTEAFF
TGTGCCAGCAGCCAACTCAGCACGAACACTGAAGCTTTCTTT
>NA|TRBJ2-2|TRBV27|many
CASRLGRTNTGELFF
TGTGCCAGCAGACTTGGCAGAACGAACACCGGGGAGCTGTTTTTT
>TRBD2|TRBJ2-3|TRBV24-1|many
CATSDGLAGSVDTQYF
TGTGCCACCAGTGATGGACTAGCGGGTTCAGTAGATACGCAGTATTTT
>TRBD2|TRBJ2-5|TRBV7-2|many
CASSLGLAKETQYF
TGTGCCAGCAGCTTAGGACTAGCGAAAGAGACCCAGTACTTC
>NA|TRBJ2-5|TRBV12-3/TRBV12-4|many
CASSSRGTPLGTQYF
TGTGCCAGCAGTTCGAGGGGGACGCCTCTCGGGACCCAGTACTTC
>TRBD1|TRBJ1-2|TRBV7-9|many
CASSSSGTADGYTF
TGTGCCAGCAGCTCATCCGGGACAGCAGATGGCTACACCTTC
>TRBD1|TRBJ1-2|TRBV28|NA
CASRQSVAGGNYGYTF
TGTGCCAGCAGGCAGAGCGTCGCAGGGGGGAACTATGGCTACACCTTC
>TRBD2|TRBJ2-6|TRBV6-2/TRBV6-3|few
CASSTGTSGRKTGANVLTF
TGTGCCAGCAGTACGGGGACTAGCGGGAGAAAAACTGGGGCCAACGTCCTGACTTTC
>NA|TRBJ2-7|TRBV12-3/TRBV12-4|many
CASSPFSYEQYF
TGTGCCAGCAGTCCCTTTTCCTACGAGCAGTACTTC
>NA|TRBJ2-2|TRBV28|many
CASSPDSYAQNTGELFF
TGTGCCAGCAGTCCTGACAGTTACGCGCAGAACACCGGGGAGCTGTTTTTT
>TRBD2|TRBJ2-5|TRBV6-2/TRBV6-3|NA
CASSDFLLAGNEETQYF
TGTGCCAGCAGTGATTTTCTACTAGCGGGGAACGAGGAGACCCAGTACTTC
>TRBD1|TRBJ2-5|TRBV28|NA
CASSGTGGGGTQYF
TGTGCCAGCAGTGGGACAGGGGGAGGGGGGACCCAGTACTTC
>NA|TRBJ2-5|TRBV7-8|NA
CASSLEVVSYRRETQYF
TGTGCCAGCAGCTTAGAGGTCGTTTCGTATCGGAGGGAGACCCAGTACTTC
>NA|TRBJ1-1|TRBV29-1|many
CSVPGRPGAFF
TGCAGCGTTCCCGGGAGGCCGGGGGCTTTCTTT
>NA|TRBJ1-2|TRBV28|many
CASTKLQGYYGYTF
TGTGCCAGCACCAAATTACAGGGTTACTATGGCTACACCTTC
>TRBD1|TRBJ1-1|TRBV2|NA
CASTFQGGAGTEAFF
TGTGCCAGCACCTTTCAGGGGGGGGCCGGCACTGAAGCTTTCTTT
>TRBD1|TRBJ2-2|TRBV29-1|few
CSACLGTGGTGELFF
TGCAGCGCTTGCCTGGGGACAGGGGGCACCGGGGAGCTGTTTTTT
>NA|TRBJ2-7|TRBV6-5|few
CASSFALRYEQYF
TGTGCCAGCAGTTTTGCTCTACGCTACGAGCAGTACTTC
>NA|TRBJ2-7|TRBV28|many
CASRVGGSYEQYF
TGTGCCAGCAGGGTGGGAGGCTCCTACGAGCAGTACTTC
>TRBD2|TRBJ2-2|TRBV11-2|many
CASSLDRREPTGELFF
TGTGCCAGCAGCTTAGATAGGCGGGAGCCCACCGGGGAGCTGTTTTTT
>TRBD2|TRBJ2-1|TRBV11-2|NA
CASSNERDQQFF
TGTGCCAGCAGCAACGAGCGGGATCAGCAGTTCTTC
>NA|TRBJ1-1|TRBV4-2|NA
CASSHYSGNTEAFF
TGTGCCAGCAGCCACTACAGTGGGAACACTGAAGCTTTCTTT
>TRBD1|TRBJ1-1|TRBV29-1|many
CSVDDQGQLNTEAFF
TGCAGCGTTGACGACCAGGGACAGCTGAACACTGAAGCTTTCTTT
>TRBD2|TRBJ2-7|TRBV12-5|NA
CASGLGLAGSSYEQYF
TGTGCTAGTGGTCTTGGACTAGCGGGATCATCCTACGAGCAGTACTTC
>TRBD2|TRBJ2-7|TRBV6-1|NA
CASSEGLGGEQYF
TGTGCCAGCAGTGAGGGACTAGGAGGCGAGCAGTACTTC
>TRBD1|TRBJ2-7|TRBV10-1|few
CASSEWTGGREQYF
TGCGCCAGCAGTGAGTGGACAGGGGGCAGGGAGCAGTACTTC
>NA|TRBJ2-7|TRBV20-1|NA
CGAISPTYEQYF
TGCGGTGCTATCTCCCCGACCTACGAGCAGTACTTC
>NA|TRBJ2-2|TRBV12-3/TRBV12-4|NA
CASSPTPGGTGELFF
TGTGCCAGCAGTCCTACACCAGGGGGGACCGGGGAGCTGTTTTTT
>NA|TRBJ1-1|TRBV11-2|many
CASSFTRDTEAFF
TGTGCCAGCAGCTTTACGAGGGACACTGAAGCTTTCTTT
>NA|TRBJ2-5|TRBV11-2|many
CASSLGNEETQYF
TGTGCCAGCAGCTTAGGGAATGAAGAGACCCAGTACTTC
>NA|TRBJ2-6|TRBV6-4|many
CASSDGDSGANVLTF
TGTGCCAGCAGTGACGGGGATTCTGGGGCCAACGTCCTGACTTTC
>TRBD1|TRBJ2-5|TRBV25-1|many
CASSVGQGRETQYF
TGTGCCAGCAGTGTCGGACAGGGACGGGAGACCCAGTACTTC
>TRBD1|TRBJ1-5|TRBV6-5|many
CASRRTGTGSNQPQHF
TGTGCCAGCAGGAGGACCGGGACAGGGAGCAATCAGCCCCAGCATTTT
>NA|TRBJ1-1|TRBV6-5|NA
CASSYPWDTEAFF
TGTGCCAGCAGTTACCCATGGGACACTGAAGCTTTCTTT
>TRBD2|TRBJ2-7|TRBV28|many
CASSTGTSGVYEQYF
TGTGCCAGCAGTACAGGGACTAGCGGTGTCTACGAGCAGTACTTC
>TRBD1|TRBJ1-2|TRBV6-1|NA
CASSTLPGQGNYGYTF
TGTGCCAGCAGTACCTTACCCGGACAGGGGAACTATGGCTACACCTTC
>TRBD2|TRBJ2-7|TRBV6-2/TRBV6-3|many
CAHRASGSYEQYF
TGTGCCCACCGGGCTAGCGGTTCCTACGAGCAGTACTTC
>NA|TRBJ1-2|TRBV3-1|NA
CASSQFEGANYGYTF
TGTGCCAGCAGCCAATTCGAGGGAGCTAACTATGGCTACACCTTC
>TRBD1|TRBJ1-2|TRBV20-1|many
CSATLTGVGYTF
TGCAGTGCCACGCTCACAGGGGTAGGCTACACCTTC
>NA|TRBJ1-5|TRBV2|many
CASGQAGTLNQPQHF
TGTGCCAGCGGCCAAGCCGGGACGCTCAATCAGCCCCAGCATTTT
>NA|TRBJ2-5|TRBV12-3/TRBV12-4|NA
CASSLWGAEETQYF
TGTGCCAGCAGTTTATGGGGGGCAGAGGAGACCCAGTACTTC
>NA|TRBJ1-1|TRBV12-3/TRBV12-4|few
CASRKTENTEAFF
TGTGCCAGCCGAAAGACAGAGAACACTGAAGCTTTCTTT
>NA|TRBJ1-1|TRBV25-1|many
CASSEWGKGDTEAFF
TGTGCCAGCAGTGAATGGGGCAAGGGGGATACTGAAGCTTTCTTT
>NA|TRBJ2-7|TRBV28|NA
CATENPRYEQYF
TGTGCCACCGAGAACCCCCGTTACGAGCAGTACTTC
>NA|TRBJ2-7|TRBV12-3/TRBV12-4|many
CASSLASGGDEQYF
TGTGCCAGCAGTTTAGCGTCAGGGGGGGACGAGCAGTACTTC
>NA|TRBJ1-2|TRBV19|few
CASSQPKGDSYGYTF
TGTGCCAGTAGTCAACCTAAGGGTGATAGCTATGGCTACACCTTC
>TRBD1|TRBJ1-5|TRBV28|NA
CASSPGTDSNRPQHF
TGTGCCAGCAGTCCCGGGACAGATAGCAATCGGCCCCAGCATTTT
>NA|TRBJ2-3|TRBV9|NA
CASSVGSTRATDTQYF
TGTGCCAGCAGCGTAGGTAGCACGAGAGCCACAGATACGCAGTATTTT
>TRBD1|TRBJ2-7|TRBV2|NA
CASTTNSGTGEGEQYF
TGTGCCAGCACCACCAACTCCGGGACAGGGGAGGGCGAGCAGTACTTC
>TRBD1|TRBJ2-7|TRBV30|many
CAWAEAGGSYEQYF
TGTGCCTGGGCCGAGGCAGGGGGATCCTACGAGCAGTACTTC
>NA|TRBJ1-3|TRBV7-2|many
CASSLDRVNTIYF
TGTGCCAGCAGCTTAGACAGGGTAAACACCATATATTTT